The rows below give T cell receptor beta chains drawn from one sample of a study of beta chain features in type 1 diabetes. Only in-frame clones appear in the TCRdb table, and some are missing; sequencing was by immunoSEQ multiplex PCR. The table lists a few hundred thousand clones, approximately 15% of them singletons. Sequenced input: naive CD4+ T cells from blood. These receptors were taken from a woman between 18 and 29 years old in good health. Each CDR3 is given with its conserved first and last residue. D genes are given only for firm matches. Size is stated for part of the rows, as once, few or many counts, or as a class when the clone is expanded.

d_call: NA
v_call: TRBV29-1
clone_size: NA
j_call: TRBJ2-7
cdr3_aa: CSWRWFYEQYF
cdr3_nt: TGCAGCTGGAGATGGTTCTACGAGCAGTACTTC

d_call: NA
v_call: TRBV6-5
clone_size: NA
j_call: TRBJ1-1
cdr3_aa: CASRPFGMNTEAFF
cdr3_nt: TGTGCCAGCAGACCGTTTGGCATGAACACTGAAGCTTTCTTT

d_call: TRBD1
v_call: TRBV5-1
clone_size: few
j_call: TRBJ1-5
cdr3_aa: CASSLSGGPSNQPQHF
cdr3_nt: TGCGCCAGCAGCTTGTCAGGGGGCCCTAGCAATCAGCCCCAGCATTTT

d_call: NA
v_call: TRBV7-3
clone_size: NA
j_call: TRBJ2-5
cdr3_aa: CASSLQQGWTQYF
cdr3_nt: TGTGCCAGCAGCTTACAACAGGGATGGACCCAGTACTTC

d_call: TRBD1
v_call: TRBV11-3
clone_size: few
j_call: TRBJ2-1
cdr3_aa: CASSYTGGNEQFF
cdr3_nt: TGTGCCAGCAGCTACACAGGGGGCAATGAGCAGTTCTTC

d_call: NA
v_call: TRBV30
clone_size: NA
j_call: TRBJ2-1
cdr3_aa: CAWSLPLIDEQFF
cdr3_nt: TGTGCCTGGAGTCTACCCCTGATCGATGAGCAGTTCTTC

d_call: NA
v_call: TRBV27
clone_size: NA
j_call: TRBJ1-5
cdr3_aa: CASSSTVSGTSNQPQHF
cdr3_nt: TGTGCCAGCAGTTCCACGGTGTCAGGGACAAGCAATCAGCCCCAGCATTTT

d_call: TRBD1
v_call: TRBV28
clone_size: NA
j_call: TRBJ1-2
cdr3_aa: CASSVGQNYGYTF
cdr3_nt: TGTGCCAGCAGTGTGGGACAGAACTATGGCTACACCTTC

d_call: NA
v_call: TRBV29-1
clone_size: NA
j_call: TRBJ1-2
cdr3_aa: CSVSSNYGYTF
cdr3_nt: TGCAGCGTTTCCTCTAACTATGGCTACACCTTC

d_call: TRBD2
v_call: TRBV7-3
clone_size: few
j_call: TRBJ2-1
cdr3_aa: CASSLGTNNEQFF
cdr3_nt: TGTGCCAGCAGCTTAGGGACTAACAATGAGCAGTTCTTC

d_call: NA
v_call: TRBV30
clone_size: NA
j_call: TRBJ2-7
cdr3_aa: CAWTSAWEQYF
cdr3_nt: TGTGCCTGGACTAGCGCCTGGGAGCAGTACTTC

d_call: NA
v_call: TRBV21-1
clone_size: NA
j_call: TRBJ2-7
cdr3_aa: CASSKALSGTGFAYEQYF
cdr3_nt: TGTGCCAGCAGCAAAGCGCTTTCGGGGACAGGGTTCGCCTACGAGCAGTACTTC

d_call: NA
v_call: TRBV7-2
clone_size: NA
j_call: TRBJ2-3
cdr3_aa: CASSEWRDTQYF
cdr3_nt: TGTGCCAGCTCGGAGTGGAGAGATACGCAGTATTTT

d_call: NA
v_call: TRBV19
clone_size: few
j_call: TRBJ2-1
cdr3_aa: CASRALAGGGEQFF
cdr3_nt: TGTGCCAGTAGGGCCCTAGCTGGGGGCGGCGAGCAGTTCTTC

d_call: TRBD1
v_call: TRBV15
clone_size: few
j_call: TRBJ2-7
cdr3_aa: CATSRDRFGTAEQYF
cdr3_nt: TGTGCCACCAGCAGAGATCGTTTTGGGACAGCCGAGCAGTACTTC

d_call: NA
v_call: TRBV5-6
clone_size: few
j_call: TRBJ2-3
cdr3_aa: CASSQGPSATDTQYF
cdr3_nt: TGTGCCAGCAGCCAGGGCCCTTCAGCCACAGATACGCAGTATTTT

d_call: TRBD2
v_call: TRBV7-9
clone_size: few
j_call: TRBJ2-5
cdr3_aa: CASSLEAGTGETQYF
cdr3_nt: TGTGCCAGCAGCTTAGAAGCGGGGACTGGAGAGACCCAGTACTTC

d_call: TRBD1
v_call: TRBV29-1
clone_size: NA
j_call: TRBJ2-7
cdr3_aa: CSVEATGSYEQYF
cdr3_nt: TGCAGCGTTGAAGCGACAGGGTCCTACGAGCAGTACTTC

d_call: TRBD2
v_call: TRBV28
clone_size: NA
j_call: TRBJ2-3
cdr3_aa: CASSSRLAGGPGTQYF
cdr3_nt: TGTGCCAGCAGTTCTAGACTAGCGGGAGGGCCCGGTACGCAGTATTTT

d_call: TRBD1
v_call: TRBV7-9
clone_size: few
j_call: TRBJ1-2
cdr3_aa: CASSLRLGQANYGYTF
cdr3_nt: TGTGCCAGCAGCTTAAGACTCGGACAGGCTAACTATGGCTACACCTTC

d_call: NA
v_call: TRBV15
clone_size: NA
j_call: TRBJ1-1
cdr3_aa: CATSSDDSQGTEAFF
cdr3_nt: TGTGCCACCAGCAGTGACGATTCACAGGGCACTGAAGCTTTCTTT

d_call: NA
v_call: TRBV6-7
clone_size: few
j_call: TRBJ2-2
cdr3_aa: CASRPSGHTGELFF
cdr3_nt: TGTGCCAGCAGACCCAGCGGTCACACCGGGGAGCTGTTTTTT

d_call: TRBD1
v_call: TRBV5-4
clone_size: few
j_call: TRBJ2-1
cdr3_aa: CASSLARTGDEQFF
cdr3_nt: TGTGCCAGCAGCTTGGCCAGGACAGGGGATGAGCAGTTCTTC

d_call: TRBD2
v_call: TRBV5-1
clone_size: NA
j_call: TRBJ2-1
cdr3_aa: CASSPVVAGVNEQFF
cdr3_nt: TGCGCCAGCAGCCCTGTCGTAGCGGGAGTCAATGAGCAGTTCTTC

d_call: TRBD2
v_call: TRBV27
clone_size: few
j_call: TRBJ2-3
cdr3_aa: CASSPGLAGTQYF
cdr3_nt: TGTGCCAGCAGTCCGGGACTAGCGGGTACGCAGTATTTT

d_call: NA
v_call: TRBV5-6
clone_size: few
j_call: TRBJ1-1
cdr3_aa: CASTPLRMTGLTEAFF
cdr3_nt: TGTGCCAGCACCCCCTTACGTATGACAGGACTCACTGAAGCTTTCTTT

d_call: NA
v_call: TRBV9
clone_size: NA
j_call: TRBJ2-3
cdr3_aa: CASSVPPRTDTQYF
cdr3_nt: TGTGCCAGCAGCGTCCCCCCCAGAACAGATACGCAGTATTTT

d_call: NA
v_call: TRBV27
clone_size: NA
j_call: TRBJ2-7
cdr3_aa: CASSRDYYEQYF
cdr3_nt: TGTGCCAGCTCTAGAGACTACTACGAGCAGTACTTC

d_call: TRBD1
v_call: TRBV4-1
clone_size: NA
j_call: TRBJ2-7
cdr3_aa: CASSIRDRGPYEQYF
cdr3_nt: TGCGCCAGCAGTATCCGGGACAGGGGTCCCTACGAGCAGTACTTC

d_call: NA
v_call: TRBV30
clone_size: NA
j_call: TRBJ1-2
cdr3_aa: CAWSIRDIGGYTF
cdr3_nt: TGTGCCTGGAGCATCCGGGACATCGGTGGCTACACCTTC

d_call: TRBD1
v_call: TRBV7-9
clone_size: few
j_call: TRBJ1-5
cdr3_aa: CASSSGGSNQPQHF
cdr3_nt: TGTGCCAGCAGCTCAGGGGGGAGCAATCAGCCCCAGCATTTT

d_call: TRBD1
v_call: TRBV18
clone_size: once
j_call: TRBJ2-7
cdr3_aa: CASSPKQGTYEQYF
cdr3_nt: TGTGCCAGCTCACCGAAACAGGGGACCTACGAGCAGTACTTC

d_call: NA
v_call: TRBV5-6
clone_size: NA
j_call: TRBJ1-1
cdr3_aa: CASSPPHTRNTEAFF
cdr3_nt: TGTGCCAGCAGCCCGCCACACACAAGGAACACTGAAGCTTTCTTT

d_call: TRBD2
v_call: TRBV5-6
clone_size: NA
j_call: TRBJ2-7
cdr3_aa: CASSLTGTSASYEQYF
cdr3_nt: TGTGCCAGCAGCTTAACCGGGACTAGCGCCTCCTACGAGCAGTACTTC

d_call: TRBD2
v_call: TRBV5-1
clone_size: NA
j_call: TRBJ2-1
cdr3_aa: CASSRAGVTYNEQFF
cdr3_nt: TGCGCCAGCAGCAGAGCGGGAGTCACCTACAATGAGCAGTTCTTC

d_call: TRBD2
v_call: TRBV5-1
clone_size: few
j_call: TRBJ2-1
cdr3_aa: CASSLSIGTSVNEQFF
cdr3_nt: TGCGCCAGCAGCTTGTCTATCGGGACTAGCGTAAATGAGCAGTTCTTC

d_call: NA
v_call: TRBV19
clone_size: few
j_call: TRBJ1-1
cdr3_aa: CASIGGSLYEAFF
cdr3_nt: TGTGCCAGTATCGGGGGTTCCTTATACGAAGCTTTCTTT

d_call: NA
v_call: TRBV5-6
clone_size: few
j_call: TRBJ2-7
cdr3_aa: CASSLASPYEQYF
cdr3_nt: TGTGCCAGCAGCTTGGCCTCCCCTTACGAGCAGTACTTC

d_call: TRBD2
v_call: TRBV28
clone_size: NA
j_call: TRBJ2-7
cdr3_aa: CASSSGTSGRSYEQYF
cdr3_nt: TGTGCCAGCAGTTCCGGGACTAGCGGGAGGAGCTACGAGCAGTACTTC

d_call: TRBD1
v_call: TRBV5-6
clone_size: few
j_call: TRBJ2-5
cdr3_aa: CASSFGTEETQYF
cdr3_nt: TGTGCCAGCAGCTTTGGGACAGAAGAGACCCAGTACTTC

d_call: NA
v_call: TRBV5-1
clone_size: NA
j_call: TRBJ2-5
cdr3_aa: CASSLGQIQETQYF
cdr3_nt: TGCGCCAGCAGCTTGGGGCAGATTCAAGAGACCCAGTACTTC